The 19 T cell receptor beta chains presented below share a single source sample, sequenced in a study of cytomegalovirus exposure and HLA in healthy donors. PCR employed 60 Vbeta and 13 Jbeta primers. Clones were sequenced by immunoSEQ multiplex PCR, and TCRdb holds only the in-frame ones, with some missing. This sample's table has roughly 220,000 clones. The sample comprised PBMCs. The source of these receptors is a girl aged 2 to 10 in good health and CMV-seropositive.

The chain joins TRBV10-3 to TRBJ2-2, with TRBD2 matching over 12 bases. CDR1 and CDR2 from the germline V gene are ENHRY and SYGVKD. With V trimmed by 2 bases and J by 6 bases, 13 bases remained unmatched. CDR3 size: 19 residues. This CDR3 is CAISEITTSGRFKAGELFF. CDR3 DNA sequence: TGTGCCATCAGTGAGATTACGACTAGCGGGAGATTCAAAGCCGGGGAGCTGTTTTTT.

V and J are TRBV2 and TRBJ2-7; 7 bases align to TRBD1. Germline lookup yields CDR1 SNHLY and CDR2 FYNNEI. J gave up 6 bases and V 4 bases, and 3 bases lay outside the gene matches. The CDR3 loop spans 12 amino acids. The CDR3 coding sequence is TGTGCCAGCAGTGGACAGGGCCTCGAGCAGTACTTC. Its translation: CASSGQGLEQYF.

The CDR3 sequence is CAWSLLLNTDTQYF. For the CDR3, the DNA is TGTGCCTGGAGTTTGTTACTGAACACAGATACGCAGTATTTT. The chain carries TRBV30 and TRBJ2-3; no firm D call. Deletions cut 2 bases from V and 2 bases from J, with 11 bases between. The CDR3 has 14 residues. Per the germline V gene, CDR1 is GTSNPN and CDR2 is SVGIG (reference sequence).

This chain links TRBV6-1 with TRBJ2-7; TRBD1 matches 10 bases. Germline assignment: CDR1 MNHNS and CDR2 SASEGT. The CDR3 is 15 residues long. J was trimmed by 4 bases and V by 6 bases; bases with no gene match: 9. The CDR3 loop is CASRTTGQGTYEQYF. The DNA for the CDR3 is TGTGCCAGCAGGACTACGGGACAGGGGACTTACGAGCAGTACTTC.

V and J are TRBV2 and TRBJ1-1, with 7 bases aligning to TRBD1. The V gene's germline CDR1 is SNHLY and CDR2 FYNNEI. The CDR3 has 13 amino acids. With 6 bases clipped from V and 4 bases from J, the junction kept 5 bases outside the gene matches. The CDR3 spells CASSSTGATEAFF. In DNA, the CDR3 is TGTGCCAGCAGCTCCACAGGGGCCACTGAAGCTTTCTTT. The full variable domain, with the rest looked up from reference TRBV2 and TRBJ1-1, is EPEVTQTPSHQVTQMGQEVILRCVPISNHLYFYWYRQILGQKVEFLVSFYNNEISEKSEIFDDQFSVERPDGSNFTLKIRSTKLEDSAMYFCASSSTGATEAFFGQGTRLTVV.

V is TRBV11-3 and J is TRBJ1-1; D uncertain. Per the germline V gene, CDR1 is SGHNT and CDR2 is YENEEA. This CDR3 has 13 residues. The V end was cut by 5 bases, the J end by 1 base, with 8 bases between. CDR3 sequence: CASSPSGNTEAFF. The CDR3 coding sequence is TGTGCCAGCAGCCCCTCGGGGAACACTGAAGCTTTCTTT.

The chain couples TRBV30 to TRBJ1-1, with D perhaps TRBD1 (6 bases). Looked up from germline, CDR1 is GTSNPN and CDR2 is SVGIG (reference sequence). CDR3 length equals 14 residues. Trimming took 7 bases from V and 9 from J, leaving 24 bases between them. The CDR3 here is CASGGAPGRQKAFF. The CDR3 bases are TGTGCCTCGGGGGGCGCACCGGGCCGCCAAAAAGCTTTCTTT.

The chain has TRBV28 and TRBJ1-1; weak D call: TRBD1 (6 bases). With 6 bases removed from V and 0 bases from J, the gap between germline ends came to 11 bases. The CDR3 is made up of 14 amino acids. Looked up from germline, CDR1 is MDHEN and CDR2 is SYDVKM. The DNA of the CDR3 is TGTGCCAGCAGGTCGACAGGAATGAACACTGAAGCTTTCTTT. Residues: CASRSTGMNTEAFF.

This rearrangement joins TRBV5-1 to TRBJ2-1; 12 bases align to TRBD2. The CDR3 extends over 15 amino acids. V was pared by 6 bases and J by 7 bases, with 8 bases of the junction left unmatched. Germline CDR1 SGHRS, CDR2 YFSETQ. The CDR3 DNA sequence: TGCGCCAGCAACGGACTAGCGGGGCGTCGAAATGAGCAGTTCTTC. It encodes CASNGLAGRRNEQFF.

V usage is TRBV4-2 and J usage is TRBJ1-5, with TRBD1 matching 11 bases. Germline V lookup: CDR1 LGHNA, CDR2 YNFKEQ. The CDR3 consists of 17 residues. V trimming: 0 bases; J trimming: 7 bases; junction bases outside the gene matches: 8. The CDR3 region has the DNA TGTGCCAGCAGCCAAGAGCGAGGGACAGGGGGATGGCAGCCCCAGCATTTT. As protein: CASSQERGTGGWQPQHF.

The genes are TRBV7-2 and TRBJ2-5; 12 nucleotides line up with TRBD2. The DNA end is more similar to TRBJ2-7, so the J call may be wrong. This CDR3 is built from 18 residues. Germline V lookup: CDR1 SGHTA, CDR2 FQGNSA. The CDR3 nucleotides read TGTGCCAGCAGCTTAGTTACCGGGCTAGCGGGAGGGCGGAACGAGCAGTACTTC. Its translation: CASSLVTGLAGGRNEQYF.

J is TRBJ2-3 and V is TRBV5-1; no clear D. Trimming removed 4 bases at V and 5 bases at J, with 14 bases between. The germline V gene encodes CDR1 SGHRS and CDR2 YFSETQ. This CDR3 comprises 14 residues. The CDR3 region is CASSPRPSGDTQYF. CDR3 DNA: TGCGCCAGCAGCCCCCGGCCCTCGGGAGATACGCAGTATTTT.

Here the CDR3 reads CASSLSSGGGYEQYF. The CDR3 DNA reads TGTGCCAGCAGCCTCTCTTCAGGGGGAGGCTACGAGCAGTACTTC. The chain combines TRBV11-2 with TRBJ2-7, with TRBD1 as a possible D gene (7 bases). Germline CDR1 reads SGHAT; CDR2 reads FQNNGV. CDR3 length: 15 residues. V gave up 5 bases and J gave up 3 bases, with 17 bases separating them.

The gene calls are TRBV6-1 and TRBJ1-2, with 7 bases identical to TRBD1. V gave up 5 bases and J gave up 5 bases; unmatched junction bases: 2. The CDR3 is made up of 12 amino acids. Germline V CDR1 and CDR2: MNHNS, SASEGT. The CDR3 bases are TGTGCCAGCAGTCCGGACAGGTATGGCTACACCTTC. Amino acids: CASSPDRYGYTF.

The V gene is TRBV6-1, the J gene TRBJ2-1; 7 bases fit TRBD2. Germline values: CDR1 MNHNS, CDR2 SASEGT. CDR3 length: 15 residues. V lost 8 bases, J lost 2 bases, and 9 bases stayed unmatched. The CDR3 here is CASGELAEAYNEQFF. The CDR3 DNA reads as TGTGCCAGCGGGGAGCTAGCGGAGGCCTACAATGAGCAGTTCTTC.

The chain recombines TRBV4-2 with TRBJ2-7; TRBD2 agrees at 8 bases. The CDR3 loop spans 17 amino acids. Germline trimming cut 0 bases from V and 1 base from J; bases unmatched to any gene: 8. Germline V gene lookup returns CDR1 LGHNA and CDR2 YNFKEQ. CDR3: CASSQDRSGRVSYEQYF. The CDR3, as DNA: TGTGCCAGCAGCCAAGATCGGAGCGGGAGAGTATCCTACGAGCAGTACTTC.

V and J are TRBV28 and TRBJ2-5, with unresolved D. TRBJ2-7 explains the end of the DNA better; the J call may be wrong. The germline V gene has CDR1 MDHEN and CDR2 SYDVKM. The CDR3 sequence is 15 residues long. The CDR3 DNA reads TGTGCCAGCAGTTTACCCCAGGAATTACGATACGAGCAGTACTTC. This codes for CASSLPQELRYEQYF.

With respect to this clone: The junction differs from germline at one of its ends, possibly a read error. Here the CDR3 reads CASSRPGTSSNEQYF. In nucleotides, the CDR3 is TGTGCCAGCAGTCGTCCCGGGACTAGCTCCAACGAGCAGTACTTC. The J gene is TRBJ2-5, the V gene TRBV6-5; 9 positions match TRBD2. The J call may be mistaken, given a closer DNA end match to TRBJ2-7. There are 15 residues in the CDR3. Per germline, CDR1 MNHEY and CDR2 SVGAGI.

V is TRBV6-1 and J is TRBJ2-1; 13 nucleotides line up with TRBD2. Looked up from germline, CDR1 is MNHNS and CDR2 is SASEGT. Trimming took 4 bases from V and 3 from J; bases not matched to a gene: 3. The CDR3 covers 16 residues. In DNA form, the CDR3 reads TGTGCCAGCAGTGGGACTAGCGGGAGATTCTACAATGAGCAGTTCTTC. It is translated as CASSGTSGRFYNEQFF.